The next 7 T cell receptor beta chains were all read from a single sample in a study of PD-1 blockade in classical Hodgkin lymphoma. Each patient relapsed following autologous stem cell transplantation, and prior brentuximab vedotin exposure differed. By magnetic negative selection, CD4+ T cells were purified from thawed PBMCs. Method: immunoSEQ multiplex PCR; TCRdb's copy keeps in-frame clones and lacks some. The sample includes about 27,000 clones, about 80% of them seen just once. The sample in question was CD4+ T cells from blood, obtained at baseline. The receptors stem from a human donor with classical Hodgkin lymphoma.

This clone was observed a few times. This chain connects TRBV29-1 to TRBJ1-1; a weak D match, TRBD1 (5 bases). CDR1 and CDR2 from the germline V gene are SQVTM and ANQGSEA. V dropped 3 bases and J dropped 6 bases, with 23 bases sitting between them. The CDR3 extends over 16 amino acids. The CDR3 DNA sequence: TGCAGCGTTGAGGGGTTGGGCCGGGGGTTCGTAGCTGAAGCTTTCTTT. Amino acids: CSVEGLGRGFVAEAFF.

This clone has only one observation. The rearrangement uses TRBV10-3 and TRBJ2-3; TRBD1 is a possible D gene (6 bases). Germline CDR1 is ENHRY and CDR2 is SYGVKD. V gave up 6 bases and J gave up 2 bases, with 15 bases separating them. The CDR3 has 15 residues. CDR3 in amino acids: CAIRADSLLTDTQYF. CDR3 coding DNA: TGTGCCATCAGGGCGGACAGTCTCCTCACAGATACGCAGTATTTT.

V is TRBV7-2 and J is TRBJ2-3, with D possibly being TRBD2 (5 bases). The CDR3 is 14 residues long. Trimming stripped 3 bases from V and 5 bases from J, with 12 bases between. Per the germline V gene, CDR1 is SGHTA and CDR2 is FQGNSA. The DNA of the CDR3 is TGTGCCAGCAGCTTTGGACTCACCGGAGATACGCAGTATTTT. This encodes CASSFGLTGDTQYF.

The chain is built from TRBV12-5 and TRBJ1-5, with TRBD1 identical over 7 bases. Germline CDR1 LGHNT, CDR2 FRNRAP. The V and J ends lost 3 bases and 6 bases, in that order; junction bases with no gene match: 14. The CDR3 consists of 17 residues. DNA of the CDR3: TGTGCTAGTGGTTTCCCTTTTTACGGGACAGTTATTCAGCCCCAGCATTTT. Protein product: CASGFPFYGTVIQPQHF. Complete variable domain (other parts from reference TRBV12-5 and TRBJ1-5): DARVTQTPRHKVTEMGQEVTMRCQPILGHNTVFWYRQTMMQGLELLAYFRNRAPLDDSGMPKDRFSAEMPDATLATLKIQPSEPRDSAVYFCASGFPFYGTVIQPQHFGDGTRLSIL.

The gene calls are TRBV21-1 and TRBJ1-5. TRBV21-1 is a documented pseudogene. The CDR3 runs 14 residues. The CDR3 bases are TGTGCCAGCAGCCTACATTCGGGTTATCAGCCCCAGCATTTT. Translated: CASSLHSGYQPQHF.

This clone was seen a single time. The rearrangement uses TRBV7-8 and TRBJ2-2; TRBD2 is a possible D gene (6 bases). Germline CDR1 and CDR2: SGHVS and FQNEAQ. Trimming shortened V by 1 base and J by 5 bases, and 14 bases separated the two germline ends. CDR3 length equals 16 residues. As DNA, the CDR3 is TGTGCCAGCAGCTTAGGGGCCCTTGGGGGGACCGGGGAGCTGTTTTTT. It is translated as CASSLGALGGTGELFF.

DNA of the CDR3: TGTGCCAGCAGTAGAAGACAGGGGAAGGACTCACCCCTCCACTTT. Protein: CASSRRQGKDSPLHF. The gene calls are TRBV2 and TRBJ1-6; TRBD1 matches 8 bases. This CDR3 spans 15 amino acids. CDR1 SNHLY and CDR2 FYNNEI come from the germline V gene. With V trimmed by 5 bases and J by 10 bases, 10 bases remained unmatched.